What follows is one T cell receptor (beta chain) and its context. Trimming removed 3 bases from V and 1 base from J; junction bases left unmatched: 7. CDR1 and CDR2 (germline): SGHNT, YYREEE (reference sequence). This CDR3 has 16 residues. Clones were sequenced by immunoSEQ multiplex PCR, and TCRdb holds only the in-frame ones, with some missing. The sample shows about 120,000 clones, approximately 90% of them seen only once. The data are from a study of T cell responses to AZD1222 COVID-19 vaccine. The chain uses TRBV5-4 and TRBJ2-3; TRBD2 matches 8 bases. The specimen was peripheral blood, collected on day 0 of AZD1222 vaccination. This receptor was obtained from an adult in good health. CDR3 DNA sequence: TGTGCCAGCAGCTCGTCGGGGGGGTCCGGCACAGATACGCAGTATTTT. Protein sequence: CASSSSGGSGTDTQYF.